What follows is one T cell receptor beta chain and its context. The method was immunoSEQ multiplex PCR; TCRdb's version includes in-frame clones alone and lacks a portion of them. Here the sample spans roughly 170,000 clones, about 85% being singletons. This record belongs to a study of blood T cell repertoires in COVID-19. This sequence originates from a man between 60 and 75 years old who had recovered from COVID-19. Sequenced material: peripheral blood.

DNA for the CDR3: TGCGCCAGCAGCCCGAGAAGTACTTCTAACTATGGCTACACCTTC. This sequence encodes CASSPRSTSNYGYTF. The rearrangement links TRBV4-3 to TRBJ1-2, with unresolved D. Trimming stripped 4 bases from V and 0 bases from J, with 12 bases between. There are 15 residues in the CDR3. In germline, CDR1 is LGHNA, CDR2 YSLEER.